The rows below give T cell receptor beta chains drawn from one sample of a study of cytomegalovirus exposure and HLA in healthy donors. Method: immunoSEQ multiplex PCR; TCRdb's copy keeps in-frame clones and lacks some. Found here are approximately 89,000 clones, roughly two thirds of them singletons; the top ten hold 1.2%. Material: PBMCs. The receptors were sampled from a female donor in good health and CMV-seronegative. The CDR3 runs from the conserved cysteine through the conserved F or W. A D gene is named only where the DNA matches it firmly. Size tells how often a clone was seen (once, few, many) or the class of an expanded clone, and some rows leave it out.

TGTGCCAGCACCCTTGGACAGGGCGATCAGTACTTC CASTLGQGDQYF TRBD1 TRBJ2-7 TRBV6-6 NA
TGTGCCAGCAGCGTCTCTGGCGGGAGTTTATACGAGCAGTACTTC CASSVSGGSLYEQYF TRBD2 TRBJ2-7 TRBV7-9 NA
TGTGCCTGGAGTGTACTGGCAGGGACTAGCACAGATACGCAGTATTTT CAWSVLAGTSTDTQYF NA TRBJ2-3 TRBV30 once
TGTGCCAGCAGCTCCGGGACCGGGAGGCCCCAGCATTTT CASSSGTGRPQHF NA TRBJ1-5 TRBV5-4 NA
TGTGCCAGCAGAATCGAGGGGGACAATGAGCAGTTCTTC CASRIEGDNEQFF NA TRBJ2-1 TRBV2 NA
TGCGCCAGCAGCTTGGCACAGGACCGGCGGGGCCAGCCCCAGCATTTT CASSLAQDRRGQPQHF NA TRBJ1-5 TRBV5-1 NA
TGTGCCACCAGCCCCCGGACAGGGGGAGGAACAGATACGCAGTATTTT CATSPRTGGGTDTQYF TRBD1 TRBJ2-3 TRBV15 NA
TGTGCCAGCAGCTTCTTTGGGGCCAACGTCCTGACTTTC CASSFFGANVLTF NA TRBJ2-6 TRBV7-3 few
TGTGCCAGCAGCTTGACATTCCTCGAGCAGTACTTC CASSLTFLEQYF NA TRBJ2-7 TRBV11-2 NA
TGTGCCTGCCAAGAAACCGGGACTTTCCAGGGCGAGCAATACTTC CACQETGTFQGEQYF NA TRBJ2-7 TRBV30 NA